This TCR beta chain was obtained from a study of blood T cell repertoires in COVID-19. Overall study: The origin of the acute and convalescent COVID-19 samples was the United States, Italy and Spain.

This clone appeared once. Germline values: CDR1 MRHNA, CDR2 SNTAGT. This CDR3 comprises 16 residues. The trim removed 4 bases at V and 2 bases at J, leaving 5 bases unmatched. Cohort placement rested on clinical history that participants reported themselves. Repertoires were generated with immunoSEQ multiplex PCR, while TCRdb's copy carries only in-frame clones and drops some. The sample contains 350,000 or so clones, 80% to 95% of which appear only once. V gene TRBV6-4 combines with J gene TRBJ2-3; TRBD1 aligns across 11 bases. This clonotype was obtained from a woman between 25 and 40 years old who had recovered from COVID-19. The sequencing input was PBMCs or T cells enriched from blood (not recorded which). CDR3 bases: TGTGCCAGCAGTGCCAGGACAGGGGGCTTCACAGATACGCAGTATTTT. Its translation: CASSARTGGFTDTQYF.